The next 18 T cell receptor beta chains were all read from a single sample in a study of T cell responses to AZD1222 COVID-19 vaccine. Profiling relied on immunoSEQ multiplex PCR, and the TCRdb table lists in-frame clones only, not all of them. Of about 110,000 clones in the sample, around 90% are singletons; the top ten hold approximately 3.5%. The sequences come from peripheral blood, collected on day 0 of AZD1222 vaccination. Receptor source: an adult in good health.

The genes are TRBV7-2 and TRBJ1-5; the D is unclear. Trimming stripped 4 bases from V and 0 bases from J, with 7 bases between. CDR1 is SGHTA, CDR2 FQGNSA, per germline. The CDR3 runs to 14 residues. In DNA form, the CDR3 reads TGTGCCAGCAGCTCGACTTCTAGCAATCAGCCCCAGCATTTT. It encodes CASSSTSSNQPQHF.

The V gene is TRBV19, the J gene TRBJ2-3; a weak D match, TRBD1 (5 bases). V gave up 9 bases and J gave up 6 bases, with 7 bases separating them. There are 10 residues in the CDR3. Germline V gene lookup returns CDR1 LNHDA and CDR2 SQIVND (reference sequence). In nucleotides, the CDR3 is TGTGCCAGCAAGGGGGATACGCAGTATTTT. This encodes CASKGDTQYF.

V is TRBV3-1 (or the pseudogene TRBV3-2) and J is TRBJ1-1; possibly TRBD1 for D (6 bases). Per the germline V gene, CDR1 is LGHDT and CDR2 is YNNKEL (reference sequence). The CDR3 length is 14 residues. With 4 bases removed from V and 0 bases from J, the gap between germline ends came to 9 bases. CDR3 residues: CASSRRGMNTEAFF. The CDR3 coding sequence is TGTGCCAGCAGCCGGAGGGGGATGAACACTGAAGCTTTCTTT.

The V call is TRBV5-1, the J call TRBJ2-1, with 8 bases that match TRBD2. Germline V gene lookup returns CDR1 SGHRS and CDR2 YFSETQ. V lost 0 bases and J lost 10; bases outside the gene matches: 0. The CDR3 is made up of 12 amino acids. DNA for the CDR3: TGCGCCAGCAGCTTGGGCGGGAGGGAGCAGTTCTTC. Its translation is CASSLGGREQFF.

V usage is TRBV27 and J usage is TRBJ1-2; D unresolved. This CDR3 is built from 14 residues. V was cut by 10 bases and J by 7 bases, with 22 bases left in between. Germline CDR1 is MNHEY and CDR2 is SMNVEV (reference sequence). The CDR3 DNA is TGTGCCACCAAAAGTTCCGGTGGAAAGACTGGCTACACCTTC. Translated, it gives CATKSSGGKTGYTF.

The chain carries TRBV5-1 and TRBJ1-1; no definite D call. Germline CDR1 SGHRS, CDR2 YFSETQ. Trimming pared 0 bases from V and 5 bases from J, leaving 20 bases between. This CDR3 spans 17 amino acids. The CDR3 DNA reads TGCGCCAGCAGCTTGGACCCCCGGGTTTGGGGAAGGACTGAAGCTTTCTTT. Residues: CASSLDPRVWGRTEAFF.

This clone was counted between two and nine times. CDR3 protein: CASSLVQGPPSDGYTF. CDR3 coding DNA: TGTGCCAGCAGCTTAGTCCAGGGGCCTCCTTCAGATGGCTACACCTTC. The V and J genes are TRBV7-6 and TRBJ1-2; D perhaps matches TRBD1 (6 bases). V lost 1 base to trimming and J lost 6 bases, with 18 bases between them. The CDR3 sequence is 16 residues long. Germline CDR1 SGHVS, CDR2 FNYEAQ.

This clone was detected many times. The chain couples TRBV2 to TRBJ2-5, with 7 positions matching TRBD2. Germline values: CDR1 SNHLY, CDR2 FYNNEI. The CDR3 loop spans 11 amino acids. V shed 6 bases and J 5 bases; nucleotides not matched to a gene: 0. Here the CDR3 reads CASSGGETQYF. CDR3 DNA: TGTGCCAGCAGCGGGGGGGAGACCCAGTACTTC. The variable domain in full, with the rest retrieved from reference TRBV2 and TRBJ2-5, is EPEVTQTPSHQVTQMGQEVILRCVPISNHLYFYWYRQILGQKVEFLVSFYNNEISEKSEIFDDQFSVERPDGSNFTLKIRSTKLEDSAMYFCASSGGETQYFGPGTRLLVL.

This clone was counted once. The chain couples TRBV11-2 to TRBJ2-7; 11 bases are shared with TRBD2. The V gene end was trimmed by 1 base and the J gene end by 1 base; junction bases not matched to a gene: 0. Germline CDR1 reads SGHAT; CDR2 reads FQNNGV. The CDR3 covers 15 residues. The CDR3 nucleotides are TGTGCCAGCAGCTTAGGACTAGCGGGATCCTACGAGCAGTACTTC. Protein: CASSLGLAGSYEQYF.

This chain uses TRBV3-1 (or the pseudogene TRBV3-2) with TRBJ1-4; TRBD1 aligns across 7 bases. The CDR3 is 14 residues long. V trimming: 6 bases; J trimming: 8 bases; junction bases outside the gene matches: 9. Germline assignment: CDR1 LGHDT and CDR2 YNNKEL (reference sequence). For the CDR3, the DNA is TGTGCCAGCAGATCGACAGGGAGTGGGGAAAAACTGTTTTTT. Translated: CASRSTGSGEKLFF.

CDR3 sequence (DNA): TGTGCCTGGGGGGACGGGAGAGGAGGAAACACCATATATTTT. It yields the protein CAWGDGRGGNTIYF. V gene TRBV30 combines with J gene TRBJ1-3, with D perhaps matching TRBD1 (5 bases). The CDR3 is 14 amino acids. Germline-derived CDR1 and CDR2 are GTSNPN and SVGIG (reference sequence). The V and J ends lost 5 bases and 4 bases respectively, with 15 bases between them.

The chain joins TRBV7-3 to TRBJ2-2; D tentatively fits TRBD1 or TRBD2 (5 bases each). V was clipped by 0 bases and J by 0 bases, with 11 bases between them. CDR3 length: 17 residues. Germline V CDR1 and CDR2: SGHTA, FQGTGA. For the CDR3, the DNA is TGTGCCAGCAGCTTAACGTTAATGGGGGCGAACACCGGGGAGCTGTTTTTT. Protein product: CASSLTLMGANTGELFF.

V usage is TRBV28 and J usage is TRBJ1-1; the D gene is possibly TRBD1 (6 bases). This CDR3 contains 17 residues. Germline loops: CDR1 MDHEN, CDR2 SYDVKM. V lost 5 bases and J lost 5, with 24 bases in between. CDR3 bases: TGTGCCAGCAGTCCGGGAGGGGGGGCGGCTGGAGGGACTGAAGCTTTCTTT. This sequence encodes CASSPGGGAAGGTEAFF. Variable domain in full (rest from reference TRBV28 and TRBJ1-1): DVKVTQSSRYLVKRTGEKVFLECVQDMDHENMFWYRQDPGLGLRLIYFSYDVKMKEKGDIPEGYSVSREKKERFSLILESASTNQTSMYLCASSPGGGAAGGTEAFFGQGTRLTVV.

The CDR3 nucleotides read TGTGCCAGCAGCTTAGATCCCGCGGAATATAGCAATCAGCCCCAGCATTTT. Protein product: CASSLDPAEYSNQPQHF. V usage is TRBV11-2 and J usage is TRBJ1-5; D is uncertain. Trimming pared 0 bases from V and 0 bases from J, leaving 12 bases between. Germline CDR1 and CDR2: SGHAT and FQNNGV. This CDR3 has 17 amino acids.

This chain connects TRBV7-8 to TRBJ1-1; D is uncertain. V was clipped by 5 bases and J by 9 bases, with 16 bases between them. The length of the CDR3 is 13 residues. CDR1 is SGHVS and CDR2 is FQNEAQ in the germline V gene. CDR3 sequence: CASSPSPVPKAFF. DNA for the CDR3: TGTGCCAGCAGCCCAAGTCCTGTCCCCAAAGCTTTCTTT.

This chain uses TRBV29-1 with TRBJ2-3; weak D call: TRBD1 (6 bases). Germline V CDR1 and CDR2: SQVTM, ANQGSEA. This CDR3 contains 13 residues. Trimming took off 3 bases at V and 4 bases at J, with 11 bases between the two ends. CDR3 in amino acids: CSVEGTSADTQYF. The CDR3 region has the DNA TGCAGCGTTGAGGGGACATCCGCAGATACGCAGTATTTT.

The rearrangement uses TRBV7-8 and TRBJ2-1; no definite D call. V lost 8 bases to trimming and J lost 4 bases, with 21 bases between them. The germline gives CDR1 SGHVS, CDR2 FQNEAQ. The CDR3 is made up of 16 amino acids. DNA for the CDR3: TGTGCCAGCTTTCCAGGTCGTCCCCCTCTTTACAATGAGCAGTTCTTC. Protein: CASFPGRPPLYNEQFF.

The genes are TRBV19 and TRBJ1-6; 7 bases match TRBD1. Unmatched junction bases numbered 8, after V lost 4 bases and J lost 8 bases. Germline V gene data show CDR1 as LNHDA and CDR2 as SQIVND (reference sequence). This CDR3 is built from 15 residues. The CDR3 is CASSNNYRGDSPLHF. CDR3 DNA sequence: TGTGCCAGTAGTAACAATTACAGGGGCGATTCACCCCTCCACTTT.